This passage covers 2 T cell receptor beta chains from one sample sequenced in a study of human T cells and chemical hapten exposure. TCRdb re-derived calls from the RACE reads in MiXCR, one entry per CDR3 protein. The sample lists around 380,000 distinct CDR3 sequences, 5% to 6.5% occurring once. Noted time point: pre-sensitization, week 0. Treatment here: therapeutic diphenylcyclopropenone sensitization with weekly scalp DPC. The input for sequencing was whole blood, taken in connection with sensitization to the hapten diphenylcyclopropenone (DPC). All receptors derive from a woman aged 18-29 years with alopecia areata. Some clones in this sample may be carry-over from other donors' samples.

The V gene is TRBV5-1, the J gene TRBJ1-1; D gene ambiguous. The V gene lost 7 bases and the J gene lost 2 bases, with 18 bases spanning the gap. The CDR3 is made up of 15 amino acids. Germline assignment: CDR1 SGHRS and CDR2 YFSETQ. Here the CDR3 DNA reads TGCGCCAGCCGATTCGTTCTTGGTGAAAACACTGAAGCTTTCTTT. Encoded protein: CASRFVLGENTEAFF.

This clonotype was counted only a few times. The rearrangement joins TRBV12-3 or TRBV12-4 to TRBJ1-3, with D unclear. The CDR3 consists of 11 residues. Trimming shortened V by 5 bases and J by 8 bases, and 7 bases separated the two germline ends. DNA of the CDR3: TGTGCCAGCAGTCCCCAGGACACCATATATTTT. Its protein product is CASSPQDTIYF.